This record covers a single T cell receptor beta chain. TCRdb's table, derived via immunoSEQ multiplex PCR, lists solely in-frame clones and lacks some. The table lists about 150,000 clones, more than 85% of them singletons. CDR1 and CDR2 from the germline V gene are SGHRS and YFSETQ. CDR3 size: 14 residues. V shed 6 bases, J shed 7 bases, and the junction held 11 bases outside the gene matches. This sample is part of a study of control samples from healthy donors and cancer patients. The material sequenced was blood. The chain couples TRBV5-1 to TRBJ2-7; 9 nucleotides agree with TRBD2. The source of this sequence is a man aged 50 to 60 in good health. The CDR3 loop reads CASTAGTSTREQYF. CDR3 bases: TGCGCCAGCACCGCAGGGACTAGCACGAGAGAGCAGTACTTC.